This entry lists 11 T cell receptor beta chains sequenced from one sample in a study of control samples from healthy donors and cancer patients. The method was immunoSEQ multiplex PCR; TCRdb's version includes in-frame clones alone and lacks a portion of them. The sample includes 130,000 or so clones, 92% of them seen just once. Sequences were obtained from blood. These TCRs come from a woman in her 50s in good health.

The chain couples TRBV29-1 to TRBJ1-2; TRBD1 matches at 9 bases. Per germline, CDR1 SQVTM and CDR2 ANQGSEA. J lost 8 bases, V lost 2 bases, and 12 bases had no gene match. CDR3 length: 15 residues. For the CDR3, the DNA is TGCAGCGTTGAAATGATCGGGACAGGGATCGGGGGCTACACCTTC. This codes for CSVEMIGTGIGGYTF.

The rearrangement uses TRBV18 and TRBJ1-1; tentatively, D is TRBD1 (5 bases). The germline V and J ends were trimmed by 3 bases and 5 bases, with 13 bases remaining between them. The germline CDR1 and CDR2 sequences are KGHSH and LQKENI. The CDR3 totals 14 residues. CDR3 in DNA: TGTGCCAGCTCACCTACTTACGGGGGGACTGAAGCTTTCTTT. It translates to CASSPTYGGTEAFF.

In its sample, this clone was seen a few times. The CDR3 spells CASSLDSPLHF. Here the CDR3 DNA reads TGTGCCAGCAGTCTAGATTCACCCCTCCACTTT. The rearrangement joins TRBV2 to TRBJ1-6; D gene ambiguous. The CDR3 length is 11 residues. V was clipped by 5 bases and J by 8 bases, with 4 bases between them. The germline V gene encodes CDR1 SNHLY and CDR2 FYNNEI.

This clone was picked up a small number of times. CDR3: CASSTRTSALPNEQFF. CDR3 DNA: TGTGCCAGCAGCACCAGGACTAGCGCCTTGCCAAATGAGCAGTTCTTC. The gene calls are TRBV11-2 and TRBJ2-1, with 9 bases lining up with TRBD2. J gave up 7 bases and V 5 bases, and 12 bases lay outside the gene matches. The CDR3 extends over 16 amino acids. The germline V gene has CDR1 SGHAT and CDR2 FQNNGV.

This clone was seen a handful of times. CDR3 sequence: CASGEDRGYGYTF. In DNA, the CDR3 is TGTGCCAGCGGGGAAGACAGGGGCTATGGCTACACCTTC. This rearrangement joins TRBV6-6 to TRBJ1-2, with 8 nucleotides matching TRBD1. The CDR3 has 13 amino acids. V shed 8 bases, J shed 4 bases, and the junction held 6 bases outside the gene matches. The germline V gene has CDR1 MNHNY and CDR2 SVGAGI (reference sequence).

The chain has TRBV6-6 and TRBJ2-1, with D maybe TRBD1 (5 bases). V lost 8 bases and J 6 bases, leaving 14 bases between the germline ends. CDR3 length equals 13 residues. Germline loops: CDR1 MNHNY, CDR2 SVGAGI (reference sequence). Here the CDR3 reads CASRPDSVNEQFF. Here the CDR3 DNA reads TGTGCCAGCCGCCCCGACAGCGTCAATGAGCAGTTCTTC.

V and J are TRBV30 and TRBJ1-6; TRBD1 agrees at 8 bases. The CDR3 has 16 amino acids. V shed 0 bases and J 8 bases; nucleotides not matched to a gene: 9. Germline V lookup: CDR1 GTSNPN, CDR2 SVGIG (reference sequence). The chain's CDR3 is CAWSVGHRGADSPLHF. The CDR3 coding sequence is TGTGCCTGGAGTGTGGGCCACAGGGGGGCTGATTCACCCCTCCACTTT.

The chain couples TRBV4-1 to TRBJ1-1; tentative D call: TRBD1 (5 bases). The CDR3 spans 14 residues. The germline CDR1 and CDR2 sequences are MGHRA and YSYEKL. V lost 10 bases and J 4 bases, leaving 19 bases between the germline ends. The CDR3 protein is CATARIGTSTEAFF. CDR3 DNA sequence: TGCGCCACCGCGAGGATAGGGACGAGCACTGAAGCTTTCTTT.

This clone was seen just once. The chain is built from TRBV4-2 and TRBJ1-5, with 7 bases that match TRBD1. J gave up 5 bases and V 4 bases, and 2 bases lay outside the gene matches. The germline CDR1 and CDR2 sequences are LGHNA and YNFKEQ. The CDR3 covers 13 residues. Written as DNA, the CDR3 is TGTGCCAGCAGCCGCGGGACAGATCAGCCCCAGCATTTT. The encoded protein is CASSRGTDQPQHF.

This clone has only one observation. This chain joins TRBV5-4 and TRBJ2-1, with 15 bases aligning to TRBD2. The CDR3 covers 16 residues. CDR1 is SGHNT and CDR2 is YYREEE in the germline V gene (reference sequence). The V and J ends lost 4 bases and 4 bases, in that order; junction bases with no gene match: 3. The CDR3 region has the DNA TGTGCCAGCAGCGGACTAGCGGGGGGGCTTTACAATGAGCAGTTCTTC. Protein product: CASSGLAGGLYNEQFF.

This CDR3 reads CASSLVVGNEQFF. CDR3 sequence (DNA): TGTGCCAGTAGTTTGGTAGTTGGCAATGAGCAGTTCTTC. The V gene is TRBV19, the J gene TRBJ2-1; no clear D. Trimming shortened V by 5 bases and J by 6 bases, and 11 bases separated the two germline ends. The CDR3 runs to 13 residues. Per germline, CDR1 LNHDA and CDR2 SQIVND (reference sequence).